The present T cell receptor (beta chain) was sequenced within a study of T cells in Graves' hyperthyroidism and ophthalmopathy. The study based diagnoses on clinical symptoms, serum thyroxine and TRAb, thyroid ultrasound and orbital computed tomography. The source of the PBMCs was less than 12 ml of fresh peripheral blood. TCR beta CDR3 regions were amplified from RNA transcripts. Carried out on the TCR CDR3, a first-round RT-PCR used the HTBI primer set. TCRdb processed the multiplex PCR reads anew with MiXCR; each CDR3 protein has one entry. The table has more than 300,000 distinct CDR3 sequences, approximately 17% seen once; the top ten hold around 35%. This CDR3 contains 14 residues. CDR1 SEHNR and CDR2 FQNEAQ come from the germline V gene (reference sequence). V shed 3 bases and J shed 8 bases, with 14 bases lying between them.

This receptor was identified in a woman under 40 with Graves' hyperthyroidism that later progressed to Graves' ophthalmopathy. Sequencing was performed on blood. The chain uses TRBV7-9 and TRBJ2-1; unclear D gene. As DNA, the CDR3 is TGTGCCAGCAGCTTTCCGGGCGGAATGGATGAGCAGTTCTTC. It encodes CASSFPGGMDEQFF. Combining the CDR3 with reference TRBV7-9 and TRBJ2-1 gives the whole variable domain DTGVSQNPRHKITKRGQNVTFRCDPISEHNRLYWYRQTLGQGPEFLTYFQNEAQLEKSRLLSDRFSAERPKGSFSTLEIQRTEQGDSAMYLCASSFPGGMDEQFFGPGTRLTVL.